These 22 T cell receptor beta chains were sequenced from one sample in a study of identical twins. TCRdb re-called the 5' RACE reads with MiXCR, one entry per CDR3 protein. Among over 200,000 distinct CDR3 sequences, over 9.5% were seen once, and the ten largest hold 8% to 10%. Input material: memory T cells sorted from blood. These receptors were taken from a man aged 50 to 60 in good health.

This clonotype was seen only a few times. The chain is built from TRBV28 and TRBJ1-5, with 10 nucleotides matching TRBD1. V dropped 3 bases and J dropped 4; count of bases not matched to a gene: 9. The CDR3 extends over 17 amino acids. Germline-derived CDR1 and CDR2 are MDHEN and SYDVKM. The CDR3 DNA is TGTGCCAGCAGTTTTGCCCCCGGGACAGGGGAGAATCAGCCCCAGCATTTT. Translating it yields CASSFAPGTGENQPQHF.

V and J are TRBV9 and TRBJ2-7; perhaps TRBD2 as D (6 bases). There are 14 residues in the CDR3. V lost 0 bases and J lost 0, with 7 bases in between. CDR1 SGDLS and CDR2 YYNGEE come from the germline V gene. CDR3 sequence: CASSVATSSYEQYF. CDR3 DNA sequence: TGTGCCAGCAGCGTAGCGACTAGCTCCTACGAGCAGTACTTC.

This clonotype was counted many times. V and J are TRBV4-3 and TRBJ2-7; 8 bases are a match to TRBD1. This CDR3 region has 18 residues. V trimming: 0 bases; J trimming: 0 bases; junction bases outside the gene matches: 10. Per germline, CDR1 LGHNA and CDR2 YSLEER. This CDR3 reads CASSQDLWGQGASYEQYF. CDR3 nucleotides: TGCGCCAGCAGCCAAGATCTCTGGGGGCAGGGGGCCTCCTACGAGCAGTACTTC.

Ten or more counts support this clonotype. The V and J genes are TRBV28 and TRBJ1-6, with a tentative D call TRBD1 (5 bases). The CDR3 has 17 residues. V was shortened by 3 bases and J by 5 bases, with 17 bases between the two germline ends. The V gene's germline CDR1 is MDHEN and CDR2 SYDVKM. The CDR3 DNA sequence: TGTGCCAGCAGTTTCATATGGGGCAGGAGGGATAATTCACCCCTCCACTTT. It encodes CASSFIWGRRDNSPLHF.

This clonotype was picked up many times. The rearrangement joins TRBV29-1 to TRBJ2-7; D is uncertain. CDR1 and CDR2 from the germline V gene are SQVTM and ANQGSEA. With 7 bases removed from V and 3 bases from J, the gap between germline ends came to 13 bases. The CDR3 sequence is 12 residues long. CDR3 residues: CSAVTELYEQYF. For the CDR3, the DNA is TGCAGCGCTGTCACCGAACTCTACGAGCAGTACTTC.

This clonotype was detected only a few times. The chain couples TRBV18 to TRBJ1-5, with 8 bases matching TRBD1. CDR1 and CDR2 from the germline V gene are KGHSH and LQKENI. With V trimmed by 3 bases and J by 6 bases, 7 bases remained unmatched. The CDR3 consists of 15 residues. CDR3 region: CASSPPGGSGQPQHF. The CDR3 region has the DNA TGTGCCAGCTCACCCCCAGGGGGCTCGGGTCAGCCCCAGCATTTT. The whole variable domain, remainder taken from reference TRBV18 and TRBJ1-5, is NAGVMQNPRHLVRRRGQEARLRCSPMKGHSHVYWYRQLPEEGLKFMVYLQKENIIDESGMPKERFSAEFPKEGPSILRIQQVVRGDSAAYFCASSPPGGSGQPQHFGDGTRLSIL.

The genes are TRBV13 and TRBJ1-6; D is undetermined. Trimming shortened V by 2 bases and J by 11 bases, and 16 bases separated the two germline ends. Germline lookup yields CDR1 PRHDT and CDR2 FYEKMQ (reference sequence). This CDR3 is built from 15 residues. This CDR3 is CASSLTRESGTPLHF. The CDR3 bases are TGTGCCAGCAGCTTAACCCGGGAATCGGGCACACCCCTCCACTTT.

This clonotype was seen once. V usage is TRBV19 and J usage is TRBJ1-5, with a possible D match to TRBD1 (5 bases). This CDR3 contains 15 residues. Trimming shortened V by 7 bases and J by 1 base, and 14 bases separated the two germline ends. Germline CDR1 reads LNHDA; CDR2 reads SQIVND (reference sequence). Here the CDR3 reads CASTPGLGSNQPQHF. Here the CDR3 DNA reads TGTGCCAGTACCCCGGGGCTTGGGAGCAATCAGCCCCAGCATTTT.

In this sample, this clonotype turned up a few times. The chain has TRBV29-1 and TRBJ2-1; the match to TRBD1 covers 12 bases. Germline V gene data show CDR1 as SQVTM and CDR2 as ANQGSEA. CDR3 size: 15 residues. V lost 3 bases, J lost 7 bases, and 7 bases stayed unmatched. The CDR3 is CSVDRGQGARNEQFF. The DNA for the CDR3 is TGCAGCGTTGATAGGGGACAGGGGGCGAGGAATGAGCAGTTCTTC.

This chain links TRBV20-1 with TRBJ1-5; D is unclear. Germline V lookup: CDR1 DFQATT, CDR2 SNEGSKA (reference sequence). This CDR3 region has 14 residues. V lost 2 bases and J lost 3, with 11 bases in between. CDR3 residues: CSARWLDFNQPQHF. In nucleotides, the CDR3 is TGCAGTGCTAGATGGTTGGACTTCAATCAGCCCCAGCATTTT.

The chain employs TRBV5-5 and TRBJ2-1; 9 nucleotides agree with TRBD1. Per the germline V gene, CDR1 is SGHKS and CDR2 is YYEKEE (reference sequence). This CDR3 region has 16 residues. V gave up 3 bases and J gave up 4 bases; unmatched junction bases: 8. The chain's CDR3 is CASSSSGTGPYNEQFF. The CDR3 DNA is TGTGCCAGCAGCTCGTCCGGGACAGGGCCGTACAATGAGCAGTTCTTC. The variable domain in full, with the rest retrieved from reference TRBV5-5 and TRBJ2-1, is DAGVTQSPTHLIKTRGQQVTLRCSPISGHKSVSWYQQVLGQGPQFIFQYYEKEERGRGNFPDRFSARQFPNYSSELNVNALLLGDSALYLCASSSSGTGPYNEQFFGPGTRLTVL.

This clonotype showed up just a few times. The chain carries TRBV20-1 and TRBJ2-1; 11 bases fit TRBD2. The V segment lost 2 bases and the J segment 6 bases; nucleotides outside the gene matches: 6. This CDR3 region has 15 residues. The germline CDR1 and CDR2 sequences are DFQATT and SNEGSKA (reference sequence). The chain's CDR3 is CSARFSGRGINEQFF. The CDR3 bases are TGCAGTGCTAGATTTAGCGGGAGGGGCATCAATGAGCAGTTCTTC.

This clonotype was detected only a few times. This chain joins TRBV7-9 and TRBJ2-7; D is tentatively TRBD1 or TRBD2 (7 bases each). This CDR3 is built from 13 residues. The germline V and J ends were trimmed by 7 bases and 7 bases, with 17 bases remaining between them. Germline V gene data show CDR1 as SEHNR and CDR2 as FQNEAQ (reference sequence). CDR3 loop: CASTQGGVEEQYF. In nucleotides, the CDR3 is TGTGCCAGCACCCAGGGGGGGGTCGAAGAGCAGTACTTC.

This clonotype came up a few times. The chain links TRBV12-3 or TRBV12-4 to TRBJ1-1; D possibly corresponds to TRBD1 (6 bases). CDR3 length: 13 amino acids. V was pared by 3 bases and J by 4 bases, with 9 bases between. DNA of the CDR3: TGTGCCAGCAGTTTGAGGGGGAGCACTGAAGCTTTCTTT. This encodes CASSLRGSTEAFF.

This clonotype occurred a few times. The V gene is TRBV4-2, the J gene TRBJ2-3; 7 nucleotides align to TRBD1. The CDR3 runs 13 residues. After removal of 2 bases from V and 6 bases from J, the junction contained 2 bases not matched to a gene. In germline, CDR1 is LGHNA, CDR2 YNFKEQ. DNA for the CDR3: TGTGCCAGCAGCCAAACACAGGGGGATACGCAGTATTTT. Protein sequence: CASSQTQGDTQYF.

The table lists this clonotype with a few counts. This chain connects TRBV10-3 to TRBJ2-2, with a tentative D call TRBD2 (6 bases). This CDR3 comprises 17 residues. V was pared by 4 bases and J by 3 bases, with 18 bases between. Germline V CDR1 and CDR2: ENHRY, SYGVKD. In DNA, the CDR3 is TGTGCCATCAGTGGTTTAGCGGCTACTCCTCACACCGGGGAGCTGTTTTTT. This codes for CAISGLAATPHTGELFF.

The table lists this clonotype with many counts. The chain couples TRBV6-2 or TRBV6-3 to TRBJ1-2, with D uncertain. V shed 3 bases and J shed 4 bases, with 15 bases lying between them. Germline V gene data show CDR1 as MNHEY and CDR2 as SVGEGT. This CDR3 has 15 residues. For the CDR3, the DNA is TGTGCCAGCAGTTATCCGCAGGAGGGCGGCTATGGCTACACCTTC. Protein sequence: CASSYPQEGGYGYTF.

This clonotype was counted between two and nine times. The rearrangement uses TRBV5-1 and TRBJ2-7; no clear D. Between the trimmed V and J ends, which lost 0 bases and 3 bases, there was a span of 7 bases. CDR3 size: 13 residues. Germline loops: CDR1 SGHRS, CDR2 YFSETQ. The CDR3 sequence: CASSLGIDYEQYF. The CDR3 nucleotides read TGCGCCAGCAGCTTGGGAATTGACTACGAGCAGTACTTC.

At least ten counts were recorded for this clonotype. This chain uses TRBV15 with TRBJ2-3; 8 bases agree with TRBD2. V was clipped by 6 bases and J by 12 bases; unmatched bases: 14. The CDR3 loop spans 14 amino acids. Germline CDR1 reads LNHNV; CDR2 reads YYDKDF (reference sequence). In DNA, the CDR3 is TGTGCCACCAGATCGAGCCGGGAGGGCCTCTCACAGTATTTT. It codes for CATRSSREGLSQYF.

The gene calls are TRBV29-1 and TRBJ1-2; TRBD1 might be the D (5 bases). CDR3 length equals 12 residues. Germline CDR1 and CDR2: SQVTM and ANQGSEA. Trimming removed 4 bases at V and 8 bases at J, with 14 bases between. CDR3 bases: TGCAGCGTTGTTGTACACGGGGGGGGCTACACCTTC. Its translation is CSVVVHGGGYTF.

There are a few counts of this clonotype. This chain uses TRBV7-9 with TRBJ1-4; 9 bases fit TRBD1. J lost 8 bases, V lost 5 bases, and 6 bases had no gene match. This CDR3 comprises 14 residues. Germline lookup yields CDR1 SEHNR and CDR2 FQNEAQ (reference sequence). The CDR3 loop reads CASSQGQGREKLFF. CDR3 sequence (DNA): TGTGCCAGCAGCCAAGGACAGGGGAGGGAAAAACTGTTTTTT.

The table lists this clonotype with many counts. The V and J genes are TRBV5-5 and TRBJ2-2; TRBD1 might be the D (5 bases). The germline V gene encodes CDR1 SGHKS and CDR2 YYEKEE (reference sequence). This CDR3 comprises 13 residues. V was pared by 8 bases and J by 2 bases, with 10 bases between. The DNA of the CDR3 is TGTGCCAGTGTTGACAGCAACACCGGGGAGCTGTTTTTT. As protein: CASVDSNTGELFF.